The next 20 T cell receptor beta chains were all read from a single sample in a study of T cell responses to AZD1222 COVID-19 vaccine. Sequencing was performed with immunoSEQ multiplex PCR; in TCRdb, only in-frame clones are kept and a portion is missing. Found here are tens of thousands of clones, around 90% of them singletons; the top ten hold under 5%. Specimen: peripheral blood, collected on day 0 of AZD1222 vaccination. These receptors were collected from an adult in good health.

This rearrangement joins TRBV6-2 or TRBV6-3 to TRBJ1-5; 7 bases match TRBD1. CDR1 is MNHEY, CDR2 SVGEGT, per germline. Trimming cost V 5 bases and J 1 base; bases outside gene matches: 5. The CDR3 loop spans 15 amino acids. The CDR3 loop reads CASSAGGGSNQPQHF. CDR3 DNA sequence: TGTGCCAGCAGTGCAGGGGGTGGAAGCAATCAGCCCCAGCATTTT.

The CDR3 DNA reads as TGTGCCAGCAGTCTTCTGGTATCTGGAAACACCATATATTTT. The encoded protein is CASSLLVSGNTIYF. The chain employs TRBV28 and TRBJ1-3, with no clear D. The V end lost 5 bases, the J end lost 1 base, and 9 bases lay between the germline ends. This CDR3 comprises 14 residues. Germline V gene data show CDR1 as MDHEN and CDR2 as SYDVKM.

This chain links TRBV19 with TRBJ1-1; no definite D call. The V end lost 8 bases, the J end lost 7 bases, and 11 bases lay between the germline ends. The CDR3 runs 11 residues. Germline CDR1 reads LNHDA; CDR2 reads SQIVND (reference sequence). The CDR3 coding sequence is TGTGCCAGTCAGGTTGACAATGAAGCTTTCTTT. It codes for CASQVDNEAFF.

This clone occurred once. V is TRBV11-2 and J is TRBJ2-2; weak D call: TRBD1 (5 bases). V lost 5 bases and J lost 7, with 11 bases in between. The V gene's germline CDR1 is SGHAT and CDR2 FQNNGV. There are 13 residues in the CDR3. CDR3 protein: CASSRRVNGELFF. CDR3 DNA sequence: TGTGCCAGCAGCCGCAGGGTAAACGGGGAGCTGTTTTTT.

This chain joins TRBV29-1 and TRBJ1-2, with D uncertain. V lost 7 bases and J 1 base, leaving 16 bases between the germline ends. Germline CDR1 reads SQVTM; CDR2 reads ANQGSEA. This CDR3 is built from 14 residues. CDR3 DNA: TGCAGCGCGTTGAAGGGCAGAAGTAACTATGGCTACACCTTC. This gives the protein CSALKGRSNYGYTF.

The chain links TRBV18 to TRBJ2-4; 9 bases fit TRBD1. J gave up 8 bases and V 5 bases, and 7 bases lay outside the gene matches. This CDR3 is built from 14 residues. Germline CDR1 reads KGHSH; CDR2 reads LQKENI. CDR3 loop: CASSSGQGIHIQYF. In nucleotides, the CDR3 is TGTGCCAGCTCATCGGGACAGGGAATACACATTCAGTACTTC.

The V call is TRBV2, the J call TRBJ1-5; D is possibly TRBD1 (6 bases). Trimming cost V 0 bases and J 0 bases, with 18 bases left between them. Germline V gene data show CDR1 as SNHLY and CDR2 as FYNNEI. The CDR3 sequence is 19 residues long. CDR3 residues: CASSEAPGQPSYSNQPQHF. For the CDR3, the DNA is TGTGCCAGCAGTGAAGCCCCAGGACAGCCGAGCTATAGCAATCAGCCCCAGCATTTT. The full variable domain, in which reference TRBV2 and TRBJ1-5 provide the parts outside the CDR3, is EPEVTQTPSHQVTQMGQEVILRCVPISNHLYFYWYRQILGQKVEFLVSFYNNEISEKSEIFDDQFSVERPDGSNFTLKIRSTKLEDSAMYFCASSEAPGQPSYSNQPQHFGDGTRLSIL.

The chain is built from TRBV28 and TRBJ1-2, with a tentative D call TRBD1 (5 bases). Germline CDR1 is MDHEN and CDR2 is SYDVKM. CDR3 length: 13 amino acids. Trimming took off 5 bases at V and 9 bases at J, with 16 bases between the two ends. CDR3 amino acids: CASSTGVLWSYTF. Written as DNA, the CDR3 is TGTGCCAGCAGTACAGGAGTCCTATGGAGCTACACCTTC.

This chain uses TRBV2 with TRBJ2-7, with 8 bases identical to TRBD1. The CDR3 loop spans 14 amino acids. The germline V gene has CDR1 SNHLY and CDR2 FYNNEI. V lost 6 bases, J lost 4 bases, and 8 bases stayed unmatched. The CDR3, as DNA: TGTGCCAGCAGGAGGACAGGGTTGAGGTACGAGCAGTACTTC. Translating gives CASRRTGLRYEQYF.

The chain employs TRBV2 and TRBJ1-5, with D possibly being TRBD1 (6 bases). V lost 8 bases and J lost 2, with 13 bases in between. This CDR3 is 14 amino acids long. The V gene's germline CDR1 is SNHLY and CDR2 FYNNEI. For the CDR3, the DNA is TGTGCCAGCGGTCTACGACAGGGCAATCAGCCCCAGCATTTT. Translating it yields CASGLRQGNQPQHF. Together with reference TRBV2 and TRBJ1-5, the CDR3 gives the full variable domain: EPEVTQTPSHQVTQMGQEVILRCVPISNHLYFYWYRQILGQKVEFLVSFYNNEISEKSEIFDDQFSVERPDGSNFTLKIRSTKLEDSAMYFCASGLRQGNQPQHFGDGTRLSIL.

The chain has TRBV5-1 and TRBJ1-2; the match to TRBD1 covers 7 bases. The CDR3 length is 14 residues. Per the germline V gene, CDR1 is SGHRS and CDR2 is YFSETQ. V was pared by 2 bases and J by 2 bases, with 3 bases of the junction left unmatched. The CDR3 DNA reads TGCGCCAGCAGCTTTGGGGGACAGAACTATGGCTACACCTTC. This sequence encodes CASSFGGQNYGYTF.

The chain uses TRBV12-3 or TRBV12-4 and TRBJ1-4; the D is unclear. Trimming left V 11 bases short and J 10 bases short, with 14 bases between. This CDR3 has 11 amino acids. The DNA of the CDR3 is TGTGCCGGAGGAGGGCCGAGAAAACTGTTTTTT. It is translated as CAGGGPRKLFF.

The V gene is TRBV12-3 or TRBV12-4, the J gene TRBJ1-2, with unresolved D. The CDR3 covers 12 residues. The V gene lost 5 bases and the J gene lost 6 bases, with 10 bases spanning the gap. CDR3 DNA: TGTGCCAGCAGTCTGTCCGGGGATGGCTACACCTTC. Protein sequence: CASSLSGDGYTF.

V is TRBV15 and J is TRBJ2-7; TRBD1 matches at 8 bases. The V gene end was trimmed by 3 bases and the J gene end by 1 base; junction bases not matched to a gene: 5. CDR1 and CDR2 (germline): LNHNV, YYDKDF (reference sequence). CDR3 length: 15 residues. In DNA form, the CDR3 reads TGTGCCACCAGCAGGGGCGGGACAGGTTCCTACGAGCAGTACTTC. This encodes CATSRGGTGSYEQYF.

CDR3 sequence reads: CASSQDTYGYTF. CDR3 bases: TGCGCCAGCAGCCAAGATACCTATGGCTACACCTTC. J is TRBJ1-2 and V is TRBV4-1; D is unclear. This CDR3 comprises 12 residues. Looked up from germline, CDR1 is MGHRA and CDR2 is YSYEKL. V lost 0 bases to trimming and J lost 4 bases, with 3 bases between them.

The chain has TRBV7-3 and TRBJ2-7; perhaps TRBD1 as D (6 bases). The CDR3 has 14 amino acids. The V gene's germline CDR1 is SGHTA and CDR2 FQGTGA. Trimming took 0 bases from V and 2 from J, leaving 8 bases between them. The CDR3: CASSLTSGAYEQYF. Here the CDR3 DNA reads TGTGCCAGCAGCTTAACGTCAGGGGCCTACGAGCAGTACTTC.

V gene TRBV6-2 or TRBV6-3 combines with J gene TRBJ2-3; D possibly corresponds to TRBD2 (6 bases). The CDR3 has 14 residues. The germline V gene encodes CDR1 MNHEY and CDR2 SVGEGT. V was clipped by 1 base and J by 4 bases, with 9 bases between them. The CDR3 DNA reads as TGTGCCAGCAGTTACTGGGGAGGCGCAGATACGCAGTATTTT. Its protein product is CASSYWGGADTQYF.

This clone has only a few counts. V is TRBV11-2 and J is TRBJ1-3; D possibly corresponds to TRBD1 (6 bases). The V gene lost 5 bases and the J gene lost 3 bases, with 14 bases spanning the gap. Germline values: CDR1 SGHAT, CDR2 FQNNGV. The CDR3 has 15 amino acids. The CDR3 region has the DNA TGTGCCAGCAGCCGCCCAGGACAGAATGGAAACACCATATATTTT. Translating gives CASSRPGQNGNTIYF.

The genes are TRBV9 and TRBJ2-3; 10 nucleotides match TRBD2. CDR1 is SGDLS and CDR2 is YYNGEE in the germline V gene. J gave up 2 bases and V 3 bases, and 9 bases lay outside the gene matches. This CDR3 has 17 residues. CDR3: CASSGYLAGDPTDTQYF. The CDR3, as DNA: TGTGCCAGCAGCGGATACCTAGCGGGAGACCCCACAGATACGCAGTATTTT.

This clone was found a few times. The CDR3 coding sequence is TGTGCCAGCAAGCCCCTAGCAGGGGGGGATGGCTACACCTTC. It encodes CASKPLAGGDGYTF. The chain links TRBV2 to TRBJ1-2; 7 bases agree with TRBD1. The junction had 11 bases not matched to a gene; V was cut back by 7 bases and J by 6 bases. Germline CDR1 and CDR2: SNHLY and FYNNEI. This CDR3 is built from 14 residues.